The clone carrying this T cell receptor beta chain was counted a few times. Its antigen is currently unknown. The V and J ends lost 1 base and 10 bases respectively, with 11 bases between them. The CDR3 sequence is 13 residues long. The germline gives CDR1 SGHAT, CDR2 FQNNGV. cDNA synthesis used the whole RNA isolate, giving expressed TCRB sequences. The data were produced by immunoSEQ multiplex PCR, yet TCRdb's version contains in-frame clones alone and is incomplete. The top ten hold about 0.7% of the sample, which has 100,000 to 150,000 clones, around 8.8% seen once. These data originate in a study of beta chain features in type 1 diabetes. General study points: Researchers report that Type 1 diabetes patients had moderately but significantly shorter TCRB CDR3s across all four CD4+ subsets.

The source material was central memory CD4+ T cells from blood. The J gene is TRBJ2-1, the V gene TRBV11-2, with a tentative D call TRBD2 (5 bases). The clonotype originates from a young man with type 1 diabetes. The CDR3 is CASSLGPQREQFF. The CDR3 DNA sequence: TGTGCCAGCAGCTTAGGACCCCAGCGGGAGCAGTTCTTC.